The clone carrying this T cell receptor (beta chain) was observed many times. J gave up 10 bases and V 0 bases, and 9 bases lay outside the gene matches. The CDR3 has 16 residues. Germline lookup yields CDR1 MNHNY and CDR2 SVGAGI (reference sequence). This sample is part of a study of neurological immune-mediated disorders. Input was under 1.1 million sorted T cells, either CD4+ or CD8+. TCRdb fed the 5' RACE reads into MiXCR, producing one record per CDR3 protein. The sample holds tens of thousands of distinct CDR3 sequences, about 5.6% seen once. The receptor's source is a young woman with multiple sclerosis. The V call is TRBV6-6, the J call TRBJ1-6, with 7 nucleotides matching TRBD1. Sequenced: CD4+ T cells from blood. CDR3 DNA: TGTGCCAGCAGTTACTCTGGGGACAGTGGGGACTCACCCCTCCACTTT. Its translation: CASSYSGDSGDSPLHF.